The 5 T cell receptor beta chains presented below share a single source sample, sequenced in a study of regulatory T cells in long-lasting Graves disease. Researchers made TCR beta libraries by using iRepertoire HTBI primers and running Arm-PCR on CDR3 regions. MiXCR, applied by TCRdb to the multiplex PCR reads, yields one record per CDR3 protein. The profile shows a few hundred thousand distinct CDR3 sequences, approximately 12% of them singletons. As for time point: newly diagnosed GD, antithyroid drugs for less than 3 months. With RNA extracted from PBMCs as input, the TCR library was made. The data also belong to a second study, concerning T cells in Graves' hyperthyroidism and ophthalmopathy.

Specimen: peripheral blood mononuclear cells (PBMCs), collected at new diagnosis, from a patient treated with antithyroid drugs. The receptors here all came from a woman aged 18-29 years with Graves disease.

The rearrangement uses TRBV4-3 and TRBJ1-2, with D perhaps TRBD1 (5 bases). The CDR3 contains 17 residues. The germline gives CDR1 LGHNA, CDR2 YSLEER. V shed 1 base and J shed 4 bases, with 19 bases lying between them. The CDR3 DNA is TGCGCCAGCAGCCAAGCACCTACAGGTGGGAGTGCCTATGGCTACACCTTC. Translation: CASSQAPTGGSAYGYTF.

On this clonotype itself: No conserved phenylalanine or tryptophan ends this CDR3, so it is likely a read error. V and J are TRBV6-5 and TRBJ2-7; D unresolved. The germline gives CDR1 MNHEY, CDR2 SVGAGI. This CDR3 is 13 amino acids long. Trimming pared 4 bases from V and 0 bases from J, leaving 7 bases between. The CDR3 spells CASSSGRSYEQYA. Here the CDR3 DNA reads TGTGCCAGCAGTTCCGGACGCTCCTACGAGCAGTACGCC.

This clonotype was found many times. The chain has TRBV20-1 and TRBJ2-3; no clear D. This CDR3 comprises 13 residues. The V and J ends lost 3 bases and 0 bases respectively, with 7 bases between them. From germline, CDR1 is DFQATT and CDR2 SNEGSKA (reference sequence). The DNA for the CDR3 is TGCAGTGCTAGCGCTGCTAGCACAGATACGCAGTATTTT. Translation: CSASAASTDTQYF.

This clonotype was seen repeatedly, ten times or more. The rearrangement joins TRBV6-2 or TRBV6-3 to TRBJ2-1, with 9 bases identical to TRBD2. The CDR3 consists of 14 residues. After removal of 5 bases from V and 8 bases from J, the junction contained 7 bases not matched to a gene. Germline V gene sequence: CDR1 MNHEY, CDR2 SVGEGT. Here the CDR3 reads CASSISSGKYEQFF. CDR3 DNA: TGTGCCAGCAGTATCTCTAGCGGGAAATATGAGCAGTTCTTC.

This clonotype was found many times. The J gene is TRBJ2-7, the V gene TRBV25-1; 11 bases fit TRBD2. This CDR3 comprises 18 residues. With V trimmed by 1 base and J by 0 bases, 8 bases remained unmatched. Germline V CDR1 and CDR2: MGHDK, SYGVNS. CDR3 in amino acids: CASSESGYTSGGSYEQYV. CDR3 nucleotides: TGTGCCAGCAGTGAATCGGGCTATACTAGCGGGGGCTCCTACGAGCAGTACGTC.